What follows are 30 T cell receptor beta chains derived from one specimen sequenced in a study of neurological immune-mediated disorders. A single record per CDR3 protein comes from TCRdb applying MiXCR to the 5' RACE reads. The data show 81,000 or so distinct CDR3 sequences, with around 4.6% seen just once and approximately 2.2% held by the top ten. Material for sequencing was PBMCs. The receptors derive from a woman aged 25-40 years with multiple sclerosis.

Details on this clonotype: In this CDR3 the conserved last residue, phenylalanine or tryptophan, is missing, so a read error is likely. The V gene is TRBV7-2, the J gene TRBJ2-3; possible D gene TRBD2, 6 bases. The CDR3 loop spans 15 amino acids. The germline V and J ends were trimmed by 2 bases and 9 bases, with 18 bases remaining between them. Germline CDR1 is SGHTA and CDR2 is FQGNSA. CDR3 amino acids: CASSLTVADRETQYI. The CDR3, as DNA: TGTGCCAGCAGCTTAACCGTAGCGGATAGGGAGACGCAGTATATT.

In its sample, this clonotype was seen many times. The rearrangement uses TRBV9 and TRBJ2-3; TRBD1 or TRBD2 may be the D gene (5 bases each). CDR1 is SGDLS, CDR2 YYNGEE, per germline. CDR3 length: 15 amino acids. V was clipped by 4 bases and J by 1 base, with 13 bases between them. In DNA, the CDR3 is TGTGCCAGCAGCACGACTCCGGGGCGCACAGATACGCAGTATTTT. It encodes CASSTTPGRTDTQYF.

This clonotype has at least ten counts. The J gene is TRBJ1-2, the V gene TRBV5-1; D perhaps matches TRBD1 (5 bases). The germline gives CDR1 SGHRS, CDR2 YFSETQ. The V gene lost 5 bases and the J gene lost 3 bases, with 11 bases spanning the gap. This CDR3 has 13 residues. CDR3 region: CASSTGTDYGYTF. In DNA, the CDR3 is TGCGCCAGCAGTACCGGGACGGACTATGGCTACACCTTC.

There are many counts of this clonotype. The chain has TRBV20-1 and TRBJ1-2, with a possible D match to TRBD1 (5 bases). V lost 8 bases to trimming and J lost 6 bases, with 13 bases between them. The CDR3 totals 11 residues. Per the germline V gene, CDR1 is DFQATT and CDR2 is SNEGSKA (reference sequence). This CDR3 reads CSWRGLHGYTF. The CDR3 DNA reads TGCAGTTGGCGGGGACTACATGGCTACACCTTC.

This clonotype was seen ten or more times. V is TRBV11-2 and J is TRBJ2-4; 8 nucleotides agree with TRBD1. The CDR3 sequence is 16 residues long. V lost 3 bases, J lost 2 bases, and 6 bases stayed unmatched. The germline CDR1 and CDR2 sequences are SGHAT and FQNNGV. CDR3 protein: CASSFIGTGTKNIQYF. Written as DNA, the CDR3 is TGTGCCAGCAGCTTCATCGGGACAGGCACCAAAAACATTCAGTACTTC.

This clonotype was detected many times. The CDR3 protein is CATSPRTASYEQYF. CDR3 nucleotides: TGTGCCACCAGCCCTAGGACAGCTTCCTACGAGCAGTACTTC. The chain joins TRBV15 to TRBJ2-7, with D perhaps matching TRBD1 (6 bases). Trimming left V 5 bases short and J 1 base short, with 12 bases between. This CDR3 contains 14 residues. CDR1 LNHNV and CDR2 YYDKDF come from the germline V gene (reference sequence).

This clonotype was seen ten or more times. The rearrangement uses TRBV5-1 and TRBJ1-6; 7 bases align to TRBD1. V gave up 4 bases and J gave up 6 bases; unmatched junction bases: 7. CDR1 SGHRS and CDR2 YFSETQ come from the germline V gene. This CDR3 spans 15 amino acids. The CDR3 nucleotides read TGCGCCAGCAGCCTTTACAGGGGAAGTAATTCACCCCTCCACTTT. This sequence encodes CASSLYRGSNSPLHF.

This clonotype has a count of ten or more. V usage is TRBV6-6 and J usage is TRBJ1-2; no reliable D call. Per the germline V gene, CDR1 is MNHNY and CDR2 is SVGAGI (reference sequence). Between the trimmed V and J ends, which lost 2 bases and 5 bases, there was a span of 6 bases. This CDR3 comprises 12 residues. The CDR3 DNA reads TGTGCCAGCAGTTACGATGATTATGGCTACACCTTC. It yields the protein CASSYDDYGYTF.

This clonotype has just a few counts. The chain is built from TRBV12-3 or TRBV12-4 and TRBJ2-3; TRBD2 might be the D (6 bases). V shed 6 bases and J shed 0 bases, with 10 bases lying between them. The CDR3 has 14 amino acids. CDR3 amino acids: CASSTGVSTDTQYF. CDR3 in DNA: TGTGCCAGCAGCACGGGGGTCAGCACAGATACGCAGTATTTT.

This clonotype showed up many times. The rearrangement links TRBV7-2 to TRBJ2-3; D not resolved. V gave up 6 bases and J gave up 2 bases, with 6 bases separating them. The V gene's germline CDR1 is SGHTA and CDR2 FQGNSA. CDR3 length: 12 amino acids. CDR3 region: CASRPATDTQYF. The CDR3 DNA reads TGTGCCAGCAGGCCGGCCACAGATACGCAGTATTTT.

This clonotype was recorded at least ten times. The chain has TRBV29-1 and TRBJ2-3; TRBD2 aligns across 9 bases. Germline CDR1 SQVTM, CDR2 ANQGSEA. The CDR3 contains 14 residues. Germline trimming cut 7 bases from V and 4 bases from J; bases unmatched to any gene: 9. CDR3 sequence reads: CSARAGGLSDTQYF. As DNA, the CDR3 is TGCAGCGCCAGAGCGGGGGGCCTCTCAGATACGCAGTATTTT.

Ten or more counts support this clonotype. The rearrangement joins TRBV2 to TRBJ1-1, with 7 bases aligning to TRBD1. Germline V lookup: CDR1 SNHLY, CDR2 FYNNEI. V trimming: 8 bases; J trimming: 7 bases; junction bases outside the gene matches: 7. CDR3 length equals 12 residues. The CDR3 loop is CASQQGQLEAFF. The DNA for the CDR3 is TGTGCCAGCCAACAGGGGCAGCTTGAAGCTTTCTTT.

This clonotype showed up many times. The chain couples TRBV5-1 to TRBJ2-2; 11 bases match TRBD2. The junction had 10 bases not matched to a gene; V was cut back by 4 bases and J by 5 bases. The germline V gene has CDR1 SGHRS and CDR2 YFSETQ. This CDR3 region has 17 residues. In nucleotides, the CDR3 is TGCGCCAGCAGCCTAGGACTAGCGGGCATGGGGACCGGGGAGCTGTTTTTT. Protein sequence: CASSLGLAGMGTGELFF.

This clonotype was counted ten times or more. This sequence joins TRBV20-1 and TRBJ2-1; D possibly corresponds to TRBD1 (6 bases). Germline CDR1 DFQATT, CDR2 SNEGSKA (reference sequence). This CDR3 spans 11 amino acids. Between the trimmed V and J ends, which lost 5 bases and 7 bases, there was a span of 9 bases. The CDR3, as DNA: TGCAGTGCTGTCAGGGGTAATGAGCAGTTCTTC. This codes for CSAVRGNEQFF.

This clonotype was counted many times. The chain links TRBV7-9 to TRBJ2-5; D is uncertain. CDR3 length: 13 amino acids. CDR1 is SEHNR, CDR2 FQNEAQ, per germline (reference sequence). V was shortened by 5 bases and J by 1 base, with 8 bases between the two germline ends. This CDR3 is CASSRDPQETQYF. CDR3 sequence (DNA): TGTGCCAGCAGCCGCGACCCCCAAGAGACCCAGTACTTC.

This clonotype has ten or more counts. The genes are TRBV5-1 and TRBJ1-1; TRBD1 aligns across 12 bases. V was clipped by 4 bases and J by 5 bases; unmatched bases: 3. Germline CDR1 is SGHRS and CDR2 is YFSETQ. The CDR3 is made up of 14 amino acids. CDR3 protein: CASSTGQGATEAFF. The CDR3 DNA follows: TGCGCCAGCAGCACGGGACAGGGGGCAACTGAAGCTTTCTTT.

This clonotype occurred many times. This chain links TRBV14 with TRBJ1-1; D possibly corresponds to TRBD1 (6 bases). The germline CDR1 and CDR2 sequences are SGHDN and FVKESK. The CDR3 spans 16 residues. V was pared by 4 bases and J by 5 bases, with 20 bases between. CDR3 in amino acids: CASSPGQQGGSTEAFF. For the CDR3, the DNA is TGTGCCAGCAGCCCAGGGCAACAGGGTGGTAGTACTGAAGCTTTCTTT. Together with reference TRBV14 and TRBJ1-1, the CDR3 gives the full variable domain: EAGVTQFPSHSVIEKGQTVTLRCDPISGHDNLYWYRRVMGKEIKFLLHFVKESKQDESGMPNNRFLAERTGGTYSTLKVQPAELEDSGVYFCASSPGQQGGSTEAFFGQGTRLTVV.

In its sample, this clonotype was seen many times. The rearrangement uses TRBV5-1 and TRBJ1-1, with a tentative D call TRBD1 (6 bases). Between the trimmed V and J ends, which lost 0 bases and 3 bases, there was a span of 21 bases. The germline V gene encodes CDR1 SGHRS and CDR2 YFSETQ. This CDR3 contains 18 residues. CDR3 coding DNA: TGCGCCAGCAGCTTGGCGGGCAGGGGCATCGCGGGGGACACTGAAGCTTTCTTT. Translating gives CASSLAGRGIAGDTEAFF.

This clonotype was seen many times. The chain recombines TRBV7-2 with TRBJ2-3; 7 bases align to TRBD2. The CDR3 totals 15 residues. Trimming removed 5 bases from V and 4 bases from J; junction bases left unmatched: 9. Germline V gene lookup returns CDR1 SGHTA and CDR2 FQGNSA. The CDR3 bases are TGTGCCAGCAGCCCAGGGACTAAACGACCAGATACGCAGTATTTT. Translated, it gives CASSPGTKRPDTQYF.

This clonotype was counted many times. One end of the junction is discordant with germline, which a read error may explain. CDR3 sequence: CDSSTPGETQYF. The CDR3 bases are TGCGACAGCAGCACCCCCGGAGAGACCCAGTACTTC. The chain employs TRBV5-1 and TRBJ2-5; no firm D call. Germline CDR1 is SGHRS and CDR2 is YFSETQ. The CDR3 is 12 residues long.

In its sample, this clonotype was seen many times. This sequence joins TRBV5-6 and TRBJ2-5; D remains ambiguous. The CDR3 runs to 14 residues. Germline CDR1 SGHDT, CDR2 YYEEEE. V lost 0 bases and J 2 bases, leaving 8 bases between the germline ends. In nucleotides, the CDR3 is TGTGCCAGCAGCTTGGACGGGCCTCAAGAGACCCAGTACTTC. It specifies CASSLDGPQETQYF. The variable domain in full, completed from reference TRBV5-6 and TRBJ2-5, reads DAGVTQSPTHLIKTRGQQVTLRCSPKSGHDTVSWYQQALGQGPQFIFQYYEEEERQRGNFPDRFSGHQFPNYSSELNVNALLLGDSALYLCASSLDGPQETQYFGPGTRLLVL.

This clonotype was recorded many times. V and J are TRBV5-5 and TRBJ1-2, with D tentatively TRBD1 (5 bases). Germline loops: CDR1 SGHKS, CDR2 YYEKEE (reference sequence). The CDR3 spans 15 residues. The V and J ends lost 0 bases and 2 bases respectively, with 11 bases between them. The CDR3 loop is CASSLETVSNYGYTF. The CDR3 DNA is TGTGCCAGCAGCTTGGAGACAGTCTCCAACTATGGCTACACCTTC.

This clonotype was seen many times. The V gene is TRBV4-2, the J gene TRBJ2-1; 7 nucleotides match TRBD2. With 4 bases clipped from V and 9 bases from J, the junction kept 12 bases outside the gene matches. Per the germline V gene, CDR1 is LGHNA and CDR2 is YNFKEQ. The CDR3 extends over 15 amino acids. CDR3 nucleotides: TGTGCCAGCAGCCCTGGACTAGATCTGGGGAGTGAGCAGTTCTTC. It translates to CASSPGLDLGSEQFF.

This clonotype showed up many times. This sequence joins TRBV24-1 and TRBJ2-2, with 10 bases aligning to TRBD2. V was clipped by 3 bases and J by 9 bases; unmatched bases: 6. CDR1 and CDR2 (germline): KGHDR, SFDVKD. The CDR3 contains 15 residues. CDR3 amino acids: CATSDLAGEGRELFF. The CDR3, as DNA: TGTGCCACCAGTGATCTAGCGGGAGAAGGTCGGGAGCTGTTTTTT.

This clonotype showed up many times. The CDR3 DNA follows: TGCGCCAGCAGCTTCGACAATGAGCAGTTCTTC. It encodes CASSFDNEQFF. The chain uses TRBV5-1 and TRBJ2-1; no clear D gene. Trimming stripped 2 bases from V and 5 bases from J, with 2 bases between. This CDR3 has 11 amino acids. CDR1 and CDR2 from the germline V gene are SGHRS and YFSETQ.

The sample holds many counts of this clonotype. The chain recombines TRBV20-1 with TRBJ2-5, with no clear D. Germline V lookup: CDR1 DFQATT, CDR2 SNEGSKA (reference sequence). CDR3 length equals 15 residues. V was pared by 5 bases and J by 4 bases, with 20 bases between. The CDR3 nucleotides read TGCAGTGCTCCCCCTGGCCGGAATAACAGAGAGACCCAGTACTTC. Amino acid sequence: CSAPPGRNNRETQYF.

On this clonotype: One end of the junction does not line up with germline, which may come from a read error. The rearrangement joins TRBV12-3 or TRBV12-4 to TRBJ1-6; 8 nucleotides agree with TRBD1. The length of the CDR3 is 15 residues. The CDR3 here is CASRNRQGRNSTLNF. The CDR3 nucleotides are TGTGCCAGCAGGAACAGACAGGGGCGAAATTCAACCCTCAACTTT.

The V call is TRBV11-2, the J call TRBJ2-1, with a weak D call TRBD2 (5 bases). V was shortened by 1 base and J by 8 bases, with 24 bases between the two germline ends. There are 18 residues in the CDR3. Germline V lookup: CDR1 SGHAT, CDR2 FQNNGV. The CDR3 loop is CASSLGLGGFGRHYEQFF. The DNA of the CDR3 is TGTGCCAGCAGCTTAGGATTAGGCGGGTTTGGGAGACACTATGAGCAGTTCTTC.

The chain carries TRBV2 and TRBJ2-3; D possibly matches TRBD1 or TRBD2 (5 bases each). The V gene's germline CDR1 is SNHLY and CDR2 FYNNEI. Trimming removed 5 bases from V and 0 bases from J, with 9 bases in between. The CDR3 covers 14 residues. Here the CDR3 DNA reads TGTGCCAGCAGTCCGGGGACGAGCACAGATACGCAGTATTTT. Amino acids: CASSPGTSTDTQYF.

This clonotype was seen repeatedly, ten times or more. CDR3 sequence (DNA): TGCAGTGCTAGAGCTCAAGCGGGCCTTTACGAGCAGTACTTC. It is translated as CSARAQAGLYEQYF. The chain combines TRBV20-1 with TRBJ2-7; the D gene is possibly TRBD2 (6 bases). Germline V gene sequence: CDR1 DFQATT, CDR2 SNEGSKA (reference sequence). The CDR3 is 14 amino acids. Trimming stripped 1 base from V and 4 bases from J, with 14 bases between.